The 2 T cell receptor beta chains below come from one sample, sequenced in a study of T cells in Graves' hyperthyroidism and ophthalmopathy. Amplified regions were TCR beta CDR3 sequences from RNA transcripts. The TCR CDR3 first-round RT-PCR relied on the HTBI primer set. TCRdb re-called the multiplex PCR reads through MiXCR, storing one row per CDR3 protein. The sample includes about 770,000 distinct CDR3 sequences, 18% of them seen just once. Sequences were obtained from blood. The receptors were gathered from a woman between 45 and 65 years old with Graves' hyperthyroidism that later progressed to Graves' ophthalmopathy.

This clonotype was detected ten times or more. The chain couples TRBV20-1 to TRBJ2-7, with TRBD1 matching over 9 bases. V trimming: 5 bases; J trimming: 0 bases; junction bases outside the gene matches: 5. CDR1 and CDR2 from the germline V gene are DFQATT and SNEGSKA (reference sequence). This CDR3 spans 14 amino acids. Here the CDR3 DNA reads TGCAGTGCTGCCGGGACAGGGAGCTCCTACGAGCAGTACTTC. Translation gives CSAAGTGSSYEQYF.

Many counts were recorded for this clonotype. The rearrangement joins TRBV20-1 to TRBJ2-7, with D perhaps matching TRBD1 or TRBD2 (5 bases each). CDR1 and CDR2 from the germline V gene are DFQATT and SNEGSKA (reference sequence). The CDR3 length is 14 residues. Between the trimmed V and J ends, which lost 3 bases and 6 bases, there was a span of 18 bases. DNA of the CDR3: TGCAGTGCTAGGAGGGGCGGAGACTACCCCGAGCAGTACTTC. Its translation is CSARRGGDYPEQYF.